This T cell receptor (beta chain) was sequenced in a study of blood T cell repertoires in COVID-19. The germline V gene has CDR1 SGHRS and CDR2 YFSETQ. Trimming stripped 1 base from V and 7 bases from J, with 12 bases between. The CDR3 is made up of 14 amino acids. Original processing methods: The assay estimated nucleated cells by amplifying reference gene primers. Profiled with immunoSEQ multiplex PCR; TCRdb holds only in-frame clones, not every one. Clone size and V and J calls were adopted from that table, with D and trimming inferred from the DNA. Counted here are fewer than 180,000 clones, about 86% occurring once; the ten biggest clones make up around 3.5%.

The sequence was obtained from a man in his 70s with acute or convalescent COVID-19. The rearrangement links TRBV5-1 to TRBJ2-1; D may be TRBD2 (6 bases). The sequencing input was peripheral blood. This CDR3 is CASSLKGSGNEQFF. The CDR3 region has the DNA TGCGCCAGCAGCTTGAAAGGTAGCGGAAATGAGCAGTTCTTC.